This TCR beta chain is from a study of blood T cells in healthy people across ages (dated by TCRdb to between 2014 and 2017). With respect to the entire study: Template switching captured roughly one uniquely barcoded TCR beta cDNA molecule per two T cells in model experiments. The study measured age-related changes in TCR beta repertoire diversity using deep sequencing normalized with unique cDNA molecular identifiers. To avoid experimental bias, donors of different ages were spread randomly across the sequencing lanes. Two additional independent replicas of 1 million unique cDNA reads from the same blood draw were analyzed for two donors (one aged 18 to 30 and one aged 80 or older). Four age groups were formed from the donors: young (average roughly 16 years), middle-aged (approximately 40), aged (over 55) and long-lived (approximately 78).

In regard to this clonotype: There is no known antigen for this receptor. No quality values exist for individual bases; no much larger clone is one base distant.

The CDR3 goes from the cysteine to the phenylalanine over 13 residues. Only the CDR3 portion is preserved as DNA: 39 bases, with reading frame beginning at the first base. V is clipped by 1 base and J by 11 bases, and the sequence between their germline boundaries is 12 bases long. Receptor libraries were prepared by 5' RACE. This sample was sequenced with an Illumina HiSeq 2500. A second PCR of roughly 7 to 11 cycles was performed with a sample-barcoded 5' primer and a J-beta primer mix. Each TCR beta cDNA molecule received a unique molecular identifier from a template-switch 5' adaptor carrying 12 random nucleotides. At least 3 million CDR3-containing paired-end reads were obtained from each sample. First-strand cDNA synthesis was performed from all RNA using the Mint cDNA synthesis kit, with priming by a TRBC-specific oligonucleotide. Following uracil-DNA glycosylase treatment, all cDNA underwent a first 18-cycle PCR with the universal primers M1SS and BC2_uni_R. The study's own analysis went as follows. For normalization, 1 million high-quality reads were randomly selected from each sample, with every read carrying a distinct molecular identifier. Reads with shared molecular identifiers were discarded instead of being binned into consensus sequences. MiTCR, run with a Q25 quality threshold and the strictest error-elimination algorithm, handled CDR3 identification, clonotype clustering and error correction. Lower-bound total TCR beta diversity was estimated with a nonparametric unseen species model using Euler transformation. TCRdb applied fastp at Q25 and MiXCR to the public reads, then kept only in-frame beta chains. Every CDR3 protein is listed once, alongside the most common genes and DNA of its rows. The V and J calls reflect TCRdb's pipeline rather than the authors' work. The sample has 910,000 or so distinct CDR3 sequences on record, roughly 51% of them singletons. Clones ranked in the top ten supply about 22% of the sample.

The investigation overall reported the following: There was a strong correlation between observed TCR beta diversity and the percentage of naive T cells measured by flow cytometry. Bulk unsorted PBMC profiling prevented conclusive comparison of naive and antigen-experienced compartments. Donor CMV infection status was unknown, potentially confounding age-related changes in expanded clonotypes. Compared with the aged group, the long-lived group had more naive CD4+ T cells, fewer expanded clones and increased TCR diversity, suggesting age selection. Estimates of total diversity based on one million sequenced T cells were regarded as lower bounds and as underestimates. Observed TCR beta diversity per million T cells fell roughly linearly with age, and a significant reduction was already apparent by age roughly 41.

The roughly 42 donors, aged about 6 to 100 years, were systemically healthy Caucasian individuals from Russia. About 9.6 milliliters of peripheral blood were collected from each donor into EDTA-treated Vacutainer tubes. Ficoll-Paque density-gradient centrifugation was used to isolate PBMCs, with at least 6.5 million obtained per sample. Trizol reagent was used to extract total RNA from the PBMCs, yielding at least 5.5 micrograms per sample. The percentages of naive CD45RAhigh/CD27high T cells were determined by flow cytometry on a PBMC aliquot from every donor. Sequencing was done on a sample of blood. The chain is encoded by TRBV12-3 or TRBV12-4 joined to TRBJ2-1, with a tentative D gene TRBD2 over 6 matching bases. The receptor's source is a woman aged 60-70 years in good health. The CDR3 sequence is CASSLGRLGKQFF. The DNA sequence follows: TGTGCCAGCAGTTTAGGGCGACTAGGCAAGCAGTTCTTC.